Listed below are T cell receptor beta chains from one sample, sequenced in a study of blood T cell repertoires in COVID-19. TCRdb's table, derived via immunoSEQ multiplex PCR, lists solely in-frame clones and lacks some. The sample records around 63,000 clones, 75% to 85% being singletons. The sequenced sample was peripheral blood. Source of these receptors: a man between 60 and 75 years old with acute or convalescent COVID-19. Both conserved end residues are part of each CDR3. A D gene is named only where the DNA matches it firmly. The size entry is marked missing in some rows and otherwise reads once, few, many or a size class.

>.|15|TRBV7-9|.|TRBJ1-1
TGTGCCAGCAGCTTAAAGCGGCAGGGGTTCACTGAAGCTTTCTTT
CASSLKRQGFTEAFF
>TRBD1|16|TRBV7-9|few|TRBJ1-1
TGTGCCAGCAGCTTAGGGGGACAGGGGCGGCGGACTGAAGCTTTCTTT
CASSLGGQGRRTEAFF
>.|15|TRBV9|.|TRBJ1-6
TGTGCCAGCAGCGTAGCTCGGGGATCTAATTCACCCCTCCACTTT
CASSVARGSNSPLHF
>TRBD1|16|TRBV28|.|TRBJ2-2
TGTGCCAGCGGACCATCACAGGGGGCGAACACCGGGGAGCTGTTTTTT
CASGPSQGANTGELFF
>TRBD2|15|TRBV18|few|TRBJ2-5
TGTGCCAGCTCAGACACGGGACTAGAGTTGGAGACCCAGTACTTC
CASSDTGLELETQYF
>.|15|TRBV19|.|TRBJ2-3
TGTGCCAGTAGTGTCGCCGGGAGCTTCACAGATACGCAGTATTTT
CASSVAGSFTDTQYF
>.|15|TRBV25-1|.|TRBJ2-5
TGTGCCAGCAGTGACCCGACTAGGCCCGGCGAGACCCAGTACTTC
CASSDPTRPGETQYF
>.|16|TRBV12-2|.|TRBJ2-7
TGTGCAAGTCGCTTACCGCGGATACCGGAGCCCTACGAGCAGTACTTC
CASRLPRIPEPYEQYF
>TRBD1|15|TRBV5-6|.|TRBJ2-2
TGTGCCAGCAGCTTGGAACAGGGGGCCACCGGGGAGCTGTTTTTT
CASSLEQGATGELFF
>TRBD1|15|TRBV19|.|TRBJ1-5
TGTGCCAGTAGTCCAAACACAGGGGGCGGTCAGCCCCAGCATTTT
CASSPNTGGGQPQHF
>TRBD1|13|TRBV18|.|TRBJ2-7
TGTGCCGGTCGAGGGACAGGGTCCTACGAGCAGTACTTC
CAGRGTGSYEQYF
>.|11|TRBV20-1|.|TRBJ2-1
TGCAGTGCTAGGAGGGAGATTGAGCAGTTCTTC
CSARREIEQFF
>.|18|TRBV7-3|.|TRBJ2-2
TGTGCCAGCAGCTTAACGAGGGGTAGCAGGGGACACACCGGGGAGCTGTTTTTT
CASSLTRGSRGHTGELFF
>.|16|TRBV7-8|.|TRBJ1-4
TGTGCCAGCAGTTGGACGACAGGCGCAACTAATGAAAAACTGTTTTTT
CASSWTTGATNEKLFF
>.|15|TRBV6-5|.|TRBJ2-4
TGTGCCAGCATGGTATCGGGTCTAGCCAAAAACATTCAGTACTTC
CASMVSGLAKNIQYF
>.|14|TRBV6-1|.|TRBJ2-7
TGTGCCAGCAGTGAAGCCGACAGCCTTTTTGGGCAGTACTTC
CASSEADSLFGQYF
>.|11|TRBV20-1|.|TRBJ1-1
TGCAGCCCCGGGTGGAACACTGAAGCTTTCTTT
CSPGWNTEAFF
>TRBD1|18|TRBV2|few|TRBJ1-5
TGTGCCAGCAGTGCTGGTGACAGGGGGTCGTCTGGCAATCAGCCCCAGCATTTT
CASSAGDRGSSGNQPQHF
>.|14|TRBV3-1/TRBV3-2|.|TRBJ1-2
TGTGCCAGCCAGTCCTACAGGGAAAGGTTTGGCTACACCTTC
CASQSYRERFGYTF
>.|16|TRBV5-4|.|TRBJ2-5
TGTGCCAGCAGCCAAAGTAGCGGAGTGTACCAAGAGACCCAGTACTTC
CASSQSSGVYQETQYF
>.|15|TRBV5-1|.|TRBJ1-3
TGCGCCAGCAGCTTGGGCGGAGTCTCTGGAAACACCATATATTTT
CASSLGGVSGNTIYF
>TRBD1|13|TRBV5-1|.|TRBJ1-2
TGCGCCAGCAGCACCGGGACAGTTGGGGGCTACACCTTC
CASSTGTVGGYTF
>.|15|TRBV5-5|few|TRBJ2-5
TGTGCCAGCAGCTTGGGCCCGGCAGGGCAAGAGACCCAGTACTTC
CASSLGPAGQETQYF
>.|12|TRBV12-3/TRBV12-4|.|TRBJ2-7
TGTGCCAGCAGCCTAGCGCCCTACGAGCAGTACTTC
CASSLAPYEQYF
>.|14|TRBV29-1|.|TRBJ1-4
TGCAGCGTGCGGCCGGGACATACTAATGAAAAACTGTTTTTT
CSVRPGHTNEKLFF
>TRBD2|16|TRBV30|.|TRBJ2-5
TGTGCCTGGAGTGTTACTAGGACTAGCGGCCAAGAGACCCAGTACTTC
CAWSVTRTSGQETQYF
>.|12|TRBV24-1|.|TRBJ2-7
TGTGCCACCAGTGATTCTAGAGACGAGCAGTACTTC
CATSDSRDEQYF
>TRBD2|16|TRBV6-5|.|TRBJ2-1
TGTGCCAGCAGTTACCGGCCAGCGGGGGGAAACAATGAGCAGTTCTTC
CASSYRPAGGNNEQFF
>.|15|TRBV10-3|.|TRBJ1-4
TGTGCCATCAGTGAGGGGGCGCGGACTAATGAAAAACTGTTTTTT
CAISEGARTNEKLFF
>TRBD1|15|TRBV7-2|few|TRBJ1-6
TGTGCCAGCAGCTCTTGGGGACAGGGGAATTCACCCCTCCACTTT
CASSSWGQGNSPLHF
>TRBD1|15|TRBV3-1/TRBV3-2|.|TRBJ2-7
TGTGCCAGCAGCCCCTTACGGACAGGGGGATACGAGCAGTACTTC
CASSPLRTGGYEQYF
>.|14|TRBV28|.|TRBJ1-5
TGTGCCAGCAGTTTTTGGGGGGGTAATCAGCCCCAGCATTTT
CASSFWGGNQPQHF
>TRBD1|15|TRBV6-5|.|TRBJ1-5
TGTGCCAGCAGTTACTCTGCCAGGGGGAATCAGCCCCAGCATTTT
CASSYSARGNQPQHF
>.|15|TRBV9|.|TRBJ2-5
TGTGCCAGCACCCTCTCGACCAGGGTGGGGGAGACCCAGTACTTC
CASTLSTRVGETQYF
>.|13|TRBV24-1|.|TRBJ1-1
TGTGCCACCAGTGATTTGCAGGGCACTGAAGCTTTCTTT
CATSDLQGTEAFF
>.|13|TRBV2|.|TRBJ2-7
TGTGCCAGCAGTCCAAATCGGGGTAACGAGCAGTACTTC
CASSPNRGNEQYF
>TRBD2|17|TRBV5-1|.|TRBJ2-2
TGCGCCAGCAGCTGGGGACTAGCGGGGACACCGACCGGGGAGCTGTTTTTT
CASSWGLAGTPTGELFF
>.|14|TRBV19|.|TRBJ1-5
TGTGCCAGTAGTATCATCAGGGTTAATCAGCCCCAGCATTTT
CASSIIRVNQPQHF
>TRBD2|18|TRBV10-3|.|TRBJ2-1
TGTGCCATCAGTGAGTCGTTCATTAGCGGGGCGGCATACAATGAGCAGTTCTTC
CAISESFISGAAYNEQFF
>TRBD1|15|TRBV6-1|.|TRBJ1-1
TGTGCCAGCAGGGAAGGGGGCACGGGGAACACTGAAGCTTTCTTT
CASREGGTGNTEAFF
>TRBD1|16|TRBV4-1|.|TRBJ2-5
TGCGCCAGCAGCCATCGCCGGACAGGGGACCAAGAGACCCAGTACTTC
CASSHRRTGDQETQYF
>TRBD1|17|TRBV7-6|.|TRBJ2-5
TGTGCCAGCAGTTTTAATAACCCGACAGGGGGGGAAGAGACCCAGTACTTC
CASSFNNPTGGEETQYF
>.|18|TRBV6-1|.|TRBJ1-3
TGTGCCAGCAGTGAAGGACCGATAGGGACTGTCTCTGGAAACACCATATATTTT
CASSEGPIGTVSGNTIYF
>TRBD2|18|TRBV19|.|TRBJ2-2
TGTGCCAGTAGCCTAGCGGGGGGGGACCGATGGGTGACCGGGGAGCTGTTTTTT
CASSLAGGDRWVTGELFF
>TRBD2|16|TRBV11-2|.|TRBJ2-1
TGTGCCAGCAGCTTAACCCTAAGCGGGGTCTACAATGAGCAGTTCTTC
CASSLTLSGVYNEQFF
>.|14|TRBV19|.|TRBJ2-5
TGTGCCAGTAAGGAAAGAGGGAGTGGAGAGACCCAGTACTTC
CASKERGSGETQYF
>.|16|TRBV6-2/TRBV6-3|.|TRBJ2-1
TGTGCCAGCAGTTACTCGAAAGGGGCCAGTTACAATGAGCAGTTCTTC
CASSYSKGASYNEQFF
>TRBD2|17|TRBV10-1|few|TRBJ2-3
TGCGCCAGGGGGGGAAGGGCTAGCGGGGTGCTACTTGATACGCAGTATTTT
CARGGRASGVLLDTQYF
>.|13|TRBV28|many|TRBJ2-7
TGTGCCAGCAGTTTCGGTAGCTCCTACGAGCAGTACTTC
CASSFGSSYEQYF
>TRBD2|15|TRBV7-2|.|TRBJ2-2
TGTGCCAGCAGCCCGGGACTAGGAAACACCGGGGAGCTGTTTTTT
CASSPGLGNTGELFF
>TRBD1|14|TRBV2|.|TRBJ2-3
TGTGCCAGCCGCGGACAGGGGAGCACAGATACGCAGTATTTT
CASRGQGSTDTQYF
>TRBD1|14|TRBV19|few|TRBJ1-1
TGTGCCAGTGAATCCAGGGGGCGTTACACTGAAGCTTTCTTT
CASESRGRYTEAFF